The 10 T cell receptor beta chains below come from one sample, sequenced in a study of radiotherapy plus CTLA-4 blockade in lung cancer. Assay: immunoSEQ multiplex PCR; the TCRdb copy retains only in-frame clones and omits some. This table has 40,000 to 50,000 clones, 75% to 85% appearing once. The source was peripheral blood, collected from a patient treated with radiotherapy plus ipilimumab. The receptors stem from a human donor with non-small cell lung cancer who had stable disease on radiotherapy plus ipilimumab.

V gene TRBV19 combines with J gene TRBJ2-5, with a possible D match to TRBD2 (5 bases). With the DNA end fitting TRBJ2-7 better, the J assignment may be wrong. CDR3 size: 14 residues. Germline-derived CDR1 and CDR2 are LNHDA and SQIVND (reference sequence). CDR3 nucleotides: TGTGCCAGTAGTACCCATACGGGGTCCTACGAGCAGTACTTC. Protein sequence: CASSTHTGSYEQYF.

In its sample, this clone ranks as medium-sized. The chain carries TRBV4-3 and TRBJ2-3, with 12 bases matching TRBD2. This CDR3 has 16 residues. V was pared by 0 bases and J by 4 bases, with 2 bases of the junction left unmatched. Germline assignment: CDR1 LGHNA and CDR2 YSLEER. This chain's CDR3 is CASSQDLAGGPDTQYF. CDR3 bases: TGCGCCAGCAGCCAAGATCTAGCGGGAGGGCCAGATACGCAGTATTTT.

This clone was seen only a few times. V usage is TRBV6-5 and J usage is TRBJ2-7; the match to TRBD1 covers 7 bases. Germline V gene sequence: CDR1 MNHEY, CDR2 SVGAGI. J gave up 3 bases and V 4 bases, and 9 bases lay outside the gene matches. CDR3 size: 15 residues. The CDR3 loop reads CASSFRQGEYYEQYF. CDR3 nucleotide sequence: TGTGCCAGCAGTTTCCGTCAGGGGGAATACTACGAGCAGTACTTC.

The rearrangement links TRBV27 to TRBJ2-7; TRBD2 agrees at 14 bases. Germline values: CDR1 MNHEY, CDR2 SMNVEV (reference sequence). After removal of 10 bases from V and 2 bases from J, the junction contained 7 bases not matched to a gene. The CDR3 sequence is 15 residues long. CDR3: CATGLAGGGAYEQYF. Written as DNA, the CDR3 is TGTGCCACCGGACTAGCGGGAGGAGGGGCCTACGAGCAGTACTTC.

This chain uses TRBV27 with TRBJ1-5; TRBD1 matches 8 bases. V was pared by 4 bases and J by 3 bases, with 5 bases of the junction left unmatched. There are 15 residues in the CDR3. Germline CDR1 MNHEY, CDR2 SMNVEV (reference sequence). The CDR3 region is CASSSGTGVNQPQHF. The CDR3 DNA reads as TGTGCCAGCAGTTCCGGGACAGGTGTCAATCAGCCCCAGCATTTT.

The chain combines TRBV30 with TRBJ2-7; perhaps TRBD1 as D (6 bases). Trimming took off 4 bases at V and 4 bases at J, with 20 bases between the two ends. Germline CDR1 GTSNPN, CDR2 SVGIG (reference sequence). The CDR3 sequence is 15 residues long. The CDR3 coding sequence is TGTGCCTGGAACCAAAGACAGGCTTGGGGGTACGAGCAGTACTTC. It specifies CAWNQRQAWGYEQYF.

The rearrangement uses TRBV5-1 and TRBJ2-7; D might be TRBD1 (5 bases). Germline CDR1 is SGHRS and CDR2 is YFSETQ. The V end lost 4 bases, the J end lost 3 bases, and 11 bases lay between the germline ends. The CDR3 sequence is 13 residues long. DNA for the CDR3: TGCGCCAGCAGCGCCGGACAAGACTACGAGCAGTACTTC. Translation: CASSAGQDYEQYF.

By frequency in the sample, this clone is medium-sized. V usage is TRBV28 and J usage is TRBJ2-3, with TRBD2 matching 12 bases. CDR1 MDHEN and CDR2 SYDVKM come from the germline V gene. Germline trimming cut 6 bases from V and 0 bases from J; bases unmatched to any gene: 1. This CDR3 spans 15 amino acids. Here the CDR3 DNA reads TGTGCCAGCAGGGGGACTAGCGGGAGCACAGATACGCAGTATTTT. It specifies CASRGTSGSTDTQYF.

This clone was recorded a few times. This sequence joins TRBV6-1 and TRBJ1-1, with TRBD1 matching over 7 bases. The CDR3 totals 14 residues. V gave up 6 bases and J gave up 7 bases; unmatched junction bases: 11. Germline values: CDR1 MNHNS, CDR2 SASEGT. CDR3 nucleotide sequence: TGTGCCAGCAGAGCCGGGACAGCCTTCGGTGAAGCTTTCTTT. As protein: CASRAGTAFGEAFF.

This clone was seen a handful of times. V is TRBV7-3 and J is TRBJ2-5; the D gene is possibly TRBD2 (5 bases). V lost 1 base to trimming and J lost 5 bases, with 17 bases between them. CDR1 and CDR2 from the germline V gene are SGHTA and FQGTGA. The CDR3 is made up of 16 amino acids. The CDR3 region has the DNA TGTGCCAGCAGCTTAAACGGGGTCGCCCCCCAGGAGACCCAGTACTTC. Protein: CASSLNGVAPQETQYF.